Below are 14 T cell receptor beta chains sequenced from a single sample in a study of T cells in Graves' hyperthyroidism and ophthalmopathy. RNA transcripts yielded amplified TCR beta CDR3 regions. TCR CDR3 regions were first amplified by RT-PCR with HTBI primers. From the multiplex PCR reads, TCRdb called clonotypes with MiXCR, one entry per CDR3 protein. The sample includes approximately 590,000 distinct CDR3 sequences, 15% to 17% of them seen just once. Sequences were obtained from blood. These receptor sequences come from a woman in her twenties or thirties with Graves' hyperthyroidism.

This clonotype appeared a few times. This rearrangement joins TRBV2 to TRBJ2-2; D not resolved. V shed 3 bases and J shed 3 bases, with 11 bases lying between them. The CDR3 covers 15 residues. Germline assignment: CDR1 SNHLY and CDR2 FYNNEI. Written as DNA, the CDR3 is TGTGCCAGCAGTGAGGCCGCCTTCCACACCGGGGAGCTGTTTTTT. Translated, it gives CASSEAAFHTGELFF.

J is TRBJ2-1 and V is TRBV6-6; the match to TRBD2 covers 14 bases. This CDR3 has 17 residues. Per the germline V gene, CDR1 is MNHNY and CDR2 is SVGAGI (reference sequence). The V and J ends lost 0 bases and 6 bases, in that order; junction bases with no gene match: 4. The CDR3 reads CASSYSGLAGAPNEQFF. In DNA form, the CDR3 reads TGTGCCAGCAGTTACTCGGGACTAGCGGGAGCTCCCAATGAGCAGTTCTTC.

Many counts were recorded for this clonotype. The chain joins TRBV3-1 to TRBJ1-2; D gene uncertain. CDR1 and CDR2 from the germline V gene are LGHDT and YNNKEL (reference sequence). CDR3 length equals 14 residues. Deletions cut 0 bases from V and 1 base from J, with 6 bases between. In DNA, the CDR3 is TGTGCCAGCAGCCAAGAGGGCGTTAACTATGGCTACACCTTC. Translation gives CASSQEGVNYGYTF. Looking up the rest from reference TRBV3-1 and TRBJ1-2 gives the full variable domain: DTAVSQTPKYLVTQMGNDKSIKCEQNLGHDTMYWYKQDSKKFLKIMFSYNNKELIINETVPNRFSPKSPDKAHLNLHINSLELGDSAVYFCASSQEGVNYGYTFGSGTRLTVV.

This clonotype has just a few counts. V gene TRBV6-2 or TRBV6-3 combines with J gene TRBJ2-1, with D possibly matching TRBD1 (6 bases). Germline values: CDR1 MNHEY, CDR2 SVGEGT. The CDR3 loop spans 14 amino acids. V dropped 7 bases and J dropped 3 bases, with 13 bases sitting between them. CDR3 DNA: TGTGCCAGCACGGTATACAGGGTCTACAATGAGCAGTTCTTC. Protein sequence: CASTVYRVYNEQFF.

At least ten counts were recorded for this clonotype. The V and J genes are TRBV7-2 and TRBJ1-3, with D hard to call. The CDR3 is made up of 16 amino acids. Germline CDR1 and CDR2: SGHTA and FQGNSA. Trimming took off 2 bases at V and 3 bases at J, with 14 bases between the two ends. The CDR3 spells CASSLHEAGNGNTIYF. CDR3 nucleotide sequence: TGTGCCAGCAGCTTACACGAAGCGGGAAATGGAAACACCATATATTTT.

This clonotype has ten or more counts. The CDR3 reads CASSLLDTDTEAFF. DNA for the CDR3: TGTGCCAGCAGCCTCCTGGACACCGACACTGAAGCTTTCTTT. The V call is TRBV7-9, the J call TRBJ1-1; a possible D gene is TRBD1 (5 bases). The CDR3 covers 14 residues. The ends were cut back, 5 bases at V and 3 bases at J, with 13 bases in the middle. Germline CDR1 reads SEHNR; CDR2 reads FQNEAQ (reference sequence).

This clonotype was counted many times. V gene TRBV6-1 combines with J gene TRBJ2-7, with 11 bases that match TRBD2. The CDR3 runs 19 residues. Germline CDR1 MNHNS, CDR2 SASEGT. The V segment lost 5 bases and the J segment 4 bases; nucleotides outside the gene matches: 19. The CDR3 loop is CASSQSPGTSGVGQYEQYF. CDR3 DNA: TGTGCCAGCAGTCAGAGTCCCGGGACTAGCGGAGTCGGGCAGTACGAGCAGTACTTC.

This clonotype occurred a few times. J is TRBJ1-5 and V is TRBV6-1; TRBD1 might be the D (6 bases). CDR1 is MNHNS and CDR2 is SASEGT in the germline V gene. Trimming pared 6 bases from V and 9 bases from J, leaving 15 bases between. The CDR3 is made up of 13 amino acids. CDR3 loop: CASRRGLIGPQHF. The CDR3 DNA follows: TGTGCCAGCAGGCGGGGGCTAATAGGGCCCCAGCATTTT.

This clonotype was recorded at least ten times. The J gene is TRBJ1-5, the V gene TRBV30; D unclear. V was cut by 3 bases and J by 1 base, with 13 bases left in between. The CDR3 is 15 amino acids. The germline V gene has CDR1 GTSNPN and CDR2 SVGIG (reference sequence). CDR3 sequence reads: CAWSSRSGSNQPQHF. The CDR3, as DNA: TGTGCCTGGAGCTCAAGGTCCGGGAGCAATCAGCCCCAGCATTTT.

This sequence joins TRBV7-9 and TRBJ1-6, with TRBD1 as a possible D gene (6 bases). Germline V CDR1 and CDR2: SEHNR, FQNEAQ (reference sequence). This CDR3 contains 15 residues. V was shortened by 1 base and J by 10 bases, with 14 bases between the two germline ends. The DNA for the CDR3 is TGTGCCAGCAGCTTAGTCGCCGGGGGCGGGTCACCCCTCCACTTT. It encodes CASSLVAGGGSPLHF. Full variable domain (outside the CDR3, taken from reference TRBV7-9 and TRBJ1-6): DTGVSQNPRHKITKRGQNVTFRCDPISEHNRLYWYRQTLGQGPEFLTYFQNEAQLEKSRLLSDRFSAERPKGSFSTLEIQRTEQGDSAMYLCASSLVAGGGSPLHFGNGTRLTVT.

A few counts support this clonotype. J is TRBJ2-5 and V is TRBV11-2, with TRBD2 matching over 11 bases. Germline lookup yields CDR1 SGHAT and CDR2 FQNNGV. This CDR3 region has 15 residues. The V and J ends lost 3 bases and 5 bases, in that order; junction bases with no gene match: 5. CDR3: CASSFSGLAVETQYF. Here the CDR3 DNA reads TGTGCCAGCAGCTTCTCGGGACTAGCGGTGGAGACCCAGTACTTC.

This clonotype was found a few times. V gene TRBV4-1 combines with J gene TRBJ1-4; D is ambiguous. V shed 5 bases and J shed 3 bases, with 13 bases lying between them. Germline values: CDR1 MGHRA, CDR2 YSYEKL. CDR3 size: 15 residues. The CDR3 DNA follows: TGCGCCAGCAGCAAAAGCTGGGGATCTAATGAAAAACTGTTTTTT. Encoded protein: CASSKSWGSNEKLFF.

This clonotype was counted many times. The chain carries TRBV11-2 and TRBJ1-4, with unresolved D. The CDR3 loop spans 14 amino acids. V was trimmed by 3 bases and J by 8 bases, leaving 13 bases between them. CDR1 and CDR2 from the germline V gene are SGHAT and FQNNGV. The CDR3 loop reads CASSLRGRWEKLFF. The CDR3 DNA is TGTGCCAGCAGCTTGCGGGGTCGTTGGGAAAAACTGTTTTTT.

This clonotype was counted at least ten times. This rearrangement joins TRBV20-1 to TRBJ1-1; a possible D gene is TRBD1 (5 bases). This CDR3 has 12 amino acids. The germline V gene encodes CDR1 DFQATT and CDR2 SNEGSKA (reference sequence). The V and J ends lost 2 bases and 11 bases respectively, with 15 bases between them. CDR3 nucleotides: TGCAGTGCTAGACCGGACAAGCCAACGGCTTTCTTT. Translating it yields CSARPDKPTAFF.